This T cell receptor (beta chain) is drawn from a study of early T cells in non-severe SARS-CoV-2 infection. Per germline, CDR1 SNHLY and CDR2 FYNNEI. V trimming: 6 bases; J trimming: 9 bases; junction bases outside the gene matches: 11. This CDR3 contains 14 residues. TCRdb called the 5' RACE reads again in MiXCR, with one record for every CDR3 protein. The sample has 80,000 to 95,000 distinct CDR3 sequences, approximately 13% seen once. Specimen: whole blood. The receptor was isolated from an adult who was a healthcare worker with PCR-confirmed SARS-CoV-2 infection or an uninfected control (not recorded which). The chain couples TRBV2 to TRBJ2-4; TRBD1 matches at 7 bases. The CDR3 bases are TGTGCCAGCAGCACGACAGGGAGTTCAGGCATTCAGTACTTC. Translated: CASSTTGSSGIQYF.